A single sample is the source of the 31 T cell receptor beta chains below, sequenced in a study of blood T cell repertoires in COVID-19. The repertoire was sequenced with immunoSEQ multiplex PCR; TCRdb's copy has only in-frame clones and lacks some. The sample has about 300,000 clones, 85% to 90% seen once. The specimen sequenced was peripheral blood. These receptors were obtained from a woman between 25 and 40 years old with COVID-19, enrolled during active disease.

The rearrangement uses TRBV5-1 and TRBJ2-5; 7 nucleotides line up with TRBD1. There are 16 residues in the CDR3. Looked up from germline, CDR1 is SGHRS and CDR2 is YFSETQ. The V and J ends lost 3 bases and 2 bases, in that order; junction bases with no gene match: 10. CDR3 sequence (DNA): TGCGCCAGCAGCTACGGACCGGGACAGCGTCAAGAGACCCAGTACTTC. Translation gives CASSYGPGQRQETQYF.

The V gene is TRBV19, the J gene TRBJ1-2; tentative D call: TRBD1 (6 bases). V lost 4 bases and J 3 bases, leaving 15 bases between the germline ends. CDR3 size: 15 residues. From germline, CDR1 is LNHDA and CDR2 SQIVND (reference sequence). The CDR3 region is CASSTQDRIYYGYTF. DNA of the CDR3: TGTGCCAGTAGTACTCAGGACAGAATCTACTATGGCTACACCTTC. The full variable domain, its missing parts supplied by reference TRBV19 and TRBJ1-2, is DGGITQSPKYLFRKEGQNVTLSCEQNLNHDAMYWYRQDPGQGLRLIYYSQIVNDFQKGDIAEGYSVSREKKESFPLTVTSAQKNPTAFYLCASSTQDRIYYGYTFGSGTRLTVV.

The rearrangement joins TRBV4-1 to TRBJ2-4, with a tentative D call TRBD1 (6 bases). The CDR3 spans 15 residues. With 1 base removed from V and 8 bases from J, the gap between germline ends came to 15 bases. In germline, CDR1 is MGHRA, CDR2 YSYEKL. The CDR3 coding sequence is TGCGCCAGCAGCCAAGCACAGGGAGAGGTGGACATTCAGTACTTC. Protein sequence: CASSQAQGEVDIQYF.

The rearrangement links TRBV6-2 or TRBV6-3 to TRBJ2-7, with a possible D match to TRBD1 (5 bases). The ends were cut back, 0 bases at V and 7 bases at J, with 10 bases in the middle. CDR3 size: 13 residues. The germline V gene encodes CDR1 MNHEY and CDR2 SVGEGT. The CDR3 is CASSYSAGNEQYF. In DNA, the CDR3 is TGTGCCAGCAGTTACTCCGCAGGGAATGAGCAGTACTTC.

The chain links TRBV10-3 to TRBJ1-2; TRBD1 agrees at 11 bases. V gave up 10 bases and J gave up 5 bases; unmatched junction bases: 6. Germline CDR1 and CDR2: ENHRY and SYGVKD. CDR3 length: 13 residues. Written as DNA, the CDR3 is TGTGCCACCTCGGACAGGGGGCTTTATGGCTACACCTTC. Amino acid sequence: CATSDRGLYGYTF.

The J gene is TRBJ1-3, the V gene TRBV7-2; D might be TRBD1 (5 bases). Trimming took 1 base from V and 3 from J, leaving 13 bases between them. The CDR3 extends over 16 amino acids. From germline, CDR1 is SGHTA and CDR2 FQGNSA. In DNA, the CDR3 is TGTGCCAGCAGCTTAGTGTCTGGGGCTGTTGGAAACACCATATATTTT. Its translation is CASSLVSGAVGNTIYF.

V usage is TRBV7-2 and J usage is TRBJ2-1; a weak D match, TRBD1 (7 bases). V was cut by 3 bases and J by 2 bases, with 8 bases left in between. The CDR3 extends over 14 amino acids. CDR1 is SGHTA and CDR2 is FQGNSA in the germline V gene. The chain's CDR3 is CASSFRGAYNEQFF. The CDR3 nucleotides read TGTGCCAGCAGCTTCAGGGGGGCCTACAATGAGCAGTTCTTC.

The J gene is TRBJ1-2, the V gene TRBV10-3, with D perhaps TRBD1 (6 bases). CDR1 and CDR2 (germline): ENHRY, SYGVKD. This CDR3 spans 13 amino acids. Trimming took 2 bases from V and 8 from J, leaving 12 bases between them. The CDR3 reads CAISEISGVGYTF. CDR3 nucleotides: TGTGCCATCAGTGAGATATCAGGGGTCGGCTACACCTTC.

The CDR3 reads CASRGTGYNEQFF. The CDR3 DNA follows: TGTGCCAGCAGGGGGACAGGCTACAATGAGCAGTTCTTC. The chain is built from TRBV14 and TRBJ2-1, with 8 bases aligning to TRBD1. The CDR3 is 13 amino acids. The junction had 1 base not matched to a gene; V was cut back by 6 bases and J by 3 bases. Germline V gene data show CDR1 as SGHDN and CDR2 as FVKESK. Full variable domain (outside the CDR3, taken from reference TRBV14 and TRBJ2-1): EAGVTQFPSHSVIEKGQTVTLRCDPISGHDNLYWYRRVMGKEIKFLLHFVKESKQDESGMPNNRFLAERTGGTYSTLKVQPAELEDSGVYFCASRGTGYNEQFFGPGTRLTVL.

This chain links TRBV10-3 with TRBJ2-1; 7 bases line up with TRBD2. The junction had 8 bases not matched to a gene; V was cut back by 4 bases and J by 5 bases. This CDR3 region has 15 residues. Germline loops: CDR1 ENHRY, CDR2 SYGVKD. The CDR3 is CAISGERGPNNEQFF. CDR3 nucleotides: TGTGCCATCAGTGGGGAGCGGGGACCAAACAATGAGCAGTTCTTC.

The chain employs TRBV5-5 and TRBJ1-6, with D possibly TRBD1 on 5 matching bases. Trimming removed 4 bases at V and 0 bases at J, with 11 bases between. The CDR3 runs 16 residues. Germline V gene sequence: CDR1 SGHKS, CDR2 YYEKEE (reference sequence). The CDR3 protein is CASSPTESSYNSPLHF. CDR3 DNA: TGTGCCAGCAGCCCGACAGAGAGCTCCTATAATTCACCCCTCCACTTT.

The rearrangement joins TRBV12-5 to TRBJ2-5, with D possibly matching TRBD1 (6 bases). The CDR3 is 20 amino acids. The germline V gene has CDR1 LGHNT and CDR2 FRNRAP. V lost 0 bases and J 2 bases, leaving 25 bases between the germline ends. This CDR3 is CASGLVHLTGQGLWQETQYF. For the CDR3, the DNA is TGTGCTAGTGGTTTGGTTCACTTGACAGGACAAGGTTTGTGGCAAGAGACCCAGTACTTC.

V gene TRBV15 combines with J gene TRBJ2-3; TRBD1 is a possible D gene (6 bases). CDR1 is LNHNV, CDR2 YYDKDF, per germline (reference sequence). This CDR3 comprises 16 residues. V was clipped by 4 bases and J by 1 base, with 15 bases between them. DNA of the CDR3: TGTGCCACCAGCATACCCTGGACAGTCGGCACAGATACGCAGTATTTT. Translation: CATSIPWTVGTDTQYF.

The CDR3 loop is CAISTGTGGGEQFF. The CDR3 coding sequence is TGTGCCATCAGTACCGGGACAGGGGGCGGTGAGCAGTTCTTC. The gene calls are TRBV10-3 and TRBJ2-1, with 12 positions matching TRBD1. The CDR3 is 14 amino acids. Germline lookup yields CDR1 ENHRY and CDR2 SYGVKD. Trimming cost V 5 bases and J 9 bases; bases outside gene matches: 5.

The genes are TRBV7-3 and TRBJ2-1; the match to TRBD1 covers 8 bases. Germline-derived CDR1 and CDR2 are SGHTA and FQGTGA. CDR3 length: 15 amino acids. V lost 4 bases and J lost 5; bases outside the gene matches: 7. The CDR3 coding sequence is TGTGCCAGCAGCTCTTCGGGACAGGTGAACAATGAGCAGTTCTTC. This sequence encodes CASSSSGQVNNEQFF.

The rearrangement uses TRBV2 and TRBJ1-1; D may be TRBD1 (5 bases). Per germline, CDR1 SNHLY and CDR2 FYNNEI. Trimming shortened V by 3 bases and J by 0 bases, and 11 bases separated the two germline ends. CDR3 size: 15 residues. The CDR3 region has the DNA TGTGCCAGCAGTGAGGGCGGCAGGGTGAACACTGAAGCTTTCTTT. As protein: CASSEGGRVNTEAFF.

V gene TRBV7-9 combines with J gene TRBJ1-2; 8 positions agree with TRBD1. The CDR3 runs to 16 residues. Germline CDR1 SEHNR, CDR2 FQNEAQ (reference sequence). J was trimmed by 6 bases and V by 4 bases; bases with no gene match: 13. The CDR3 DNA sequence: TGTGCCAGCAGCTCGAGTTTAATGACAGGGGTGAATGGCTACACCTTC. Amino acids: CASSSSLMTGVNGYTF.

The CDR3 DNA follows: TGTGCCACCAGCTACTGGGCAAACACTGAAGCTTTCTTT. It codes for CATSYWANTEAFF. The chain links TRBV15 to TRBJ1-1; D call uncertain. From germline, CDR1 is LNHNV and CDR2 YYDKDF (reference sequence). V was shortened by 5 bases and J by 2 bases, with 9 bases between the two germline ends. The CDR3 extends over 13 amino acids. Complete variable domain (other parts from reference TRBV15 and TRBJ1-1): DAMVIQNPRYQVTQFGKPVTLSCSQTLNHNVMYWYQQKSSQAPKLLFHYYDKDFNNEADTPDNFQSRRPNTSFCFLDIRSPGLGDTAMYLCATSYWANTEAFFGQGTRLTVV.

The gene calls are TRBV7-2 and TRBJ1-6; the D gene is possibly TRBD1 (5 bases). Germline loops: CDR1 SGHTA, CDR2 FQGNSA. Trimming left V 8 bases short and J 10 bases short, with 18 bases between. The CDR3 has 14 amino acids. The CDR3: CASPPGRVYSPLHF. The CDR3 nucleotides read TGTGCCAGCCCCCCGGGCAGGGTGTACTCACCCCTCCACTTT.

For the CDR3, the DNA is TGTGCCAGCAGTTTACAGGGGAGAATCACTGAAGCTTTCTTT. Its protein product is CASSLQGRITEAFF. The chain uses TRBV27 and TRBJ1-1, with D perhaps TRBD1 (6 bases). V shed 2 bases and J shed 4 bases, with 11 bases lying between them. Germline lookup yields CDR1 MNHEY and CDR2 SMNVEV (reference sequence). CDR3 length equals 14 residues.

The V and J genes are TRBV5-6 and TRBJ1-5; D ambiguous. Germline V gene lookup returns CDR1 SGHDT and CDR2 YYEEEE. The CDR3 spans 13 residues. With 3 bases removed from V and 1 base from J, the gap between germline ends came to 5 bases. The CDR3 is CASSSQSNQPQHF. The CDR3 nucleotides read TGTGCCAGCAGCTCCCAAAGCAATCAGCCCCAGCATTTT.

The table lists this clone with a count of one. The chain couples TRBV5-4 to TRBJ2-7, with 9 bases matching TRBD1. CDR3 size: 15 residues. Germline values: CDR1 SGHNT, CDR2 YYREEE (reference sequence). The J segment lost 4 bases and the V segment lost 4 bases, leaving 9 bases of the junction unmatched. In DNA, the CDR3 is TGTGCCAGCAGCCGCCGGGACAGGGCCTCTTACGAGCAGTACTTC. Translation gives CASSRRDRASYEQYF.

This chain joins TRBV5-1 and TRBJ2-7; 7 nucleotides align to TRBD2. The CDR3 sequence is 15 residues long. The germline CDR1 and CDR2 sequences are SGHRS and YFSETQ. The V and J ends lost 4 bases and 3 bases, in that order; junction bases with no gene match: 10. CDR3 DNA: TGCGCCAGCAGCCCCACCGGGACTAAAGACTACGAGCAGTACTTC. Its translation is CASSPTGTKDYEQYF.

V is TRBV1 and J is TRBJ2-5; the DNA was not used to check the table's D call, TRBD1. TRBV1 is a pseudogene locus. The CDR3 has 16 amino acids. The CDR3 DNA reads as TGCACCAGCAGCCAAGTAAAACACAGGGGCCAAGAGACCCAGTACTTC. Residues: CTSSQVKHRGQETQYF.

The chain uses TRBV5-6 and TRBJ1-6; 7 nucleotides line up with TRBD1. The CDR3 sequence is 15 residues long. V gave up 0 bases and J gave up 7 bases; unmatched junction bases: 4. Germline CDR1 and CDR2: SGHDT and YYEEEE. Written as DNA, the CDR3 is TGTGCCAGCAGCTTGGACAGGGGAAAGAATTCACCCCTCCACTTT. This sequence encodes CASSLDRGKNSPLHF.

The rearrangement links TRBV27 to TRBJ1-2, with D possibly TRBD1 on 5 matching bases. The CDR3 length is 13 residues. Germline lookup yields CDR1 MNHEY and CDR2 SMNVEV (reference sequence). V lost 2 bases to trimming and J lost 8 bases, with 12 bases between them. CDR3 loop: CASSLDSSGGYTF. The CDR3 DNA sequence: TGTGCCAGCAGTTTAGACAGCTCAGGCGGCTACACCTTC.

V usage is TRBV19 and J usage is TRBJ2-7; TRBD1 might be the D (6 bases). Germline V gene sequence: CDR1 LNHDA, CDR2 SQIVND (reference sequence). The CDR3 is 15 residues long. Trimming removed 2 bases at V and 2 bases at J, with 13 bases between. CDR3: CASSIIGTSAYEQYF. The CDR3 DNA is TGTGCCAGTAGTATAATAGGGACATCGGCCTACGAGCAGTACTTC.

This clone was recorded once. The chain carries TRBV6-1 and TRBJ2-5; no clear D gene. V lost 2 bases to trimming and J lost 2 bases, with 3 bases between them. The CDR3 is 12 amino acids. Germline CDR1 and CDR2: MNHNS and SASEGT. The CDR3 region has the DNA TGTGCCAGCAGTGAACTACAAGAGACCCAGTACTTC. Encoded protein: CASSELQETQYF.

The chain has TRBV19 and TRBJ1-3; 10 nucleotides agree with TRBD1. In germline, CDR1 is LNHDA, CDR2 SQIVND (reference sequence). Unmatched junction bases numbered 13, after V lost 6 bases and J lost 8 bases. This CDR3 has 16 residues. The chain's CDR3 is CASRGPGDRGVDTIYF. The CDR3 DNA is TGTGCCAGTAGGGGCCCCGGGGACAGGGGTGTTGACACCATATATTTT.

This chain uses TRBV7-2 with TRBJ1-2; no clear D. Trimming took off 5 bases at V and 2 bases at J, with 15 bases between the two ends. The germline CDR1 and CDR2 sequences are SGHTA and FQGNSA. There are 15 residues in the CDR3. The CDR3, as DNA: TGTGCCAGCAGCCCTGAGGGTATGGAAAACTATGGCTACACCTTC. Encoded protein: CASSPEGMENYGYTF. The variable domain in full, with the rest retrieved from reference TRBV7-2 and TRBJ1-2, is GAGVSQSPSNKVTEKGKDVELRCDPISGHTALYWYRQSLGQGLEFLIYFQGNSAPDKSGLPSDRFSAERTGGSVSTLTIQRTQQEDSAVYLCASSPEGMENYGYTFGSGTRLTVV.

In DNA form, the CDR3 reads TGTGCCAGCAGCCTGACACCTTACAATGAGCAGTTCTTC. Its translation is CASSLTPYNEQFF. This chain connects TRBV11-3 to TRBJ2-1; no clear D. Germline V gives CDR1 SGHNT, CDR2 YENEEA. The V end lost 5 bases, the J end lost 4 bases, and 9 bases lay between the germline ends. This CDR3 comprises 13 residues.